One sample yielded the 7 T cell receptor beta chains listed below, sequenced in a study of control samples from healthy donors and cancer patients. Sequenced by immunoSEQ multiplex PCR; TCRdb stores in-frame clones only, minus some. The sample lists hundreds of thousands of clones, about four fifths occurring once. Sequenced input: PBMCs. The receptors come from a woman aged 60 to 75 with lung cancer.

In DNA form, the CDR3 reads TGCGCCAGCAGCCAAGTTGTCCTCCGGGCAGGGAGGTCCTACGAGCAGTACTTC. Encoded protein: CASSQVVLRAGRSYEQYF. The chain joins TRBV4-1 to TRBJ2-7; TRBD2 is a possible D gene (6 bases). This CDR3 is built from 18 residues. Trimming removed 1 base at V and 1 base at J, with 20 bases between. CDR1 is MGHRA, CDR2 YSYEKL, per germline.

This clone was seen a handful of times. The CDR3 protein is CASSPSGQGLNTEAFF. CDR3 nucleotides: TGTGCCAGCAGCCCCTCGGGACAGGGCCTGAACACTGAAGCTTTCTTT. The chain has TRBV7-8 and TRBJ1-1; 9 bases match TRBD1. The ends lost 5 bases at V and 0 bases at J; junction bases unmatched: 7. The CDR3 has 16 residues. CDR1 and CDR2 (germline): SGHVS, FQNEAQ.

This clone was recorded only once. The same CDR3 arises from other DNA sequences in this sample as well. This chain joins TRBV20-1 and TRBJ1-1; D is unclear. Trimming pared 2 bases from V and 6 bases from J, leaving 7 bases between. Germline loops: CDR1 DFQATT, CDR2 SNEGSKA (reference sequence). The CDR3 totals 11 residues. The CDR3 here is CSARLWPEAFF. In nucleotides, the CDR3 is TGCAGTGCTAGACTCTGGCCTGAAGCTTTCTTT.

The J gene is TRBJ2-7, the V gene TRBV14, with TRBD1 as a possible D gene (5 bases). The germline V gene encodes CDR1 SGHDN and CDR2 FVKESK. V was trimmed by 4 bases and J by 3 bases, leaving 10 bases between them. The length of the CDR3 is 13 residues. CDR3 in DNA: TGTGCCAGCAGCCTGGGGCTAGGCTACGAGCAGTACTTC. Translation gives CASSLGLGYEQYF.

The chain joins TRBV19 to TRBJ2-7; tentatively, D is TRBD2 (5 bases). CDR3 length: 13 amino acids. V dropped 1 base and J dropped 6 bases, with 10 bases sitting between them. Per germline, CDR1 LNHDA and CDR2 SQIVND (reference sequence). CDR3 nucleotide sequence: TGTGCCAGTAGTATAGTTCGGGGAAGCGAGCAGTACTTC. Translating it yields CASSIVRGSEQYF.

This clone was counted between two and nine times. V is TRBV11-2 and J is TRBJ1-1; 8 nucleotides line up with TRBD1. The junction had 14 bases not matched to a gene; V was cut back by 3 bases and J by 5 bases. This CDR3 comprises 17 residues. Germline CDR1 SGHAT, CDR2 FQNNGV. The CDR3 nucleotides are TGTGCCAGCAGCTTGGGGTTGGGCAGGGGGCTGGTGACTGAAGCTTTCTTT. Translated: CASSLGLGRGLVTEAFF.

The CDR3 is CASSLDRGQGNTEAFF. The CDR3 nucleotides read TGTGCCAGCAGCTTAGATAGGGGACAGGGGAACACTGAAGCTTTCTTT. V is TRBV7-9 and J is TRBJ1-1; 9 nucleotides match TRBD1. Germline V gives CDR1 SEHNR, CDR2 FQNEAQ (reference sequence). The CDR3 has 16 amino acids. V lost 1 base to trimming and J lost 1 base; unmatched junction nucleotides: 4.